The clone carrying this T cell receptor beta chain was recorded at least ten times. CDR3 regions of TCR beta were amplified from RNA transcripts. HTBI primers primed a first-round RT-PCR, and a second-round multiplex PCR followed. One entry per CDR3 protein results from TCRdb running MiXCR on the multiplex PCR reads. The repertoire consists of 170,000 or so distinct CDR3 sequences, with under 40% occurring once and the leading ten covering under 6.5%. The sample belongs to a study of Graves' ophthalmopathy and Graves' hyperthyroidism. The PBMCs originated from roughly 11 ml of fresh peripheral blood. CDR1 LNHDA and CDR2 SQIVND come from the germline V gene (reference sequence). V was clipped by 3 bases and J by 1 base, with 15 bases between them. The CDR3 sequence is 16 residues long.

The rearrangement uses TRBV19 and TRBJ1-1; no reliable D call. This sequence was found in a woman in her 40s with Graves' ophthalmopathy. The specimen was peripheral blood. The CDR3 protein is CASSIQAGSSNTEAFF. The CDR3 bases are TGTGCCAGTAGTATTCAGGCAGGCTCGTCGAACACTGAAGCTTTCTTT.